This passage covers 32 T cell receptor beta chains from one sample sequenced in a study of T cell responses to AZD1222 COVID-19 vaccine. Produced via immunoSEQ multiplex PCR; TCRdb's table is partial and in-frame only. The sample has roughly 120,000 clones, roughly 90% seen once. Sequencing was performed on peripheral blood, taken on day 0 of AZD1222 vaccination. Every receptor here comes from an adult in good health.

This clone was counted a single time. This chain links TRBV11-2 with TRBJ2-2, with D perhaps matching TRBD1 (6 bases). V shed 4 bases and J shed 0 bases, with 9 bases lying between them. Looked up from germline, CDR1 is SGHAT and CDR2 is FQNNGV. The CDR3 length is 15 residues. CDR3 sequence reads: CASSSQGSNTGELFF. In DNA, the CDR3 is TGTGCCAGCAGCTCCCAGGGGTCGAACACCGGGGAGCTGTTTTTT.

This chain links TRBV5-6 with TRBJ1-6; 11 positions agree with TRBD1. Trimming removed 3 bases from V and 14 bases from J; junction bases left unmatched: 10. The CDR3 consists of 15 residues. The germline CDR1 and CDR2 sequences are SGHDT and YYEEEE. In DNA, the CDR3 is TGTGCCAGCAGCTCCCGAGGGACAGGGGGTACGTCCCTCCACTTT. This encodes CASSSRGTGGTSLHF.

This clone was observed a few times. This sequence joins TRBV5-6 and TRBJ2-7; no clear D gene. Germline assignment: CDR1 SGHDT and CDR2 YYEEEE. Between the trimmed V and J ends, which lost 0 bases and 7 bases, there was a span of 11 bases. The CDR3 has 13 amino acids. In DNA, the CDR3 is TGTGCCAGCAGCTTGGGGACCACACAAGAGCAGTACTTC. As protein: CASSLGTTQEQYF.

This chain connects TRBV3-1 (or the pseudogene TRBV3-2) to TRBJ2-5; D is undetermined. This CDR3 comprises 14 residues. The V end was cut by 1 base, the J end by 5 bases, with 11 bases between. Per germline, CDR1 LGHDT and CDR2 YNNKEL (reference sequence). This chain's CDR3 is CASSQAPLPETQYF. The CDR3 DNA follows: TGTGCCAGCAGCCAAGCTCCCCTTCCGGAGACCCAGTACTTC.

The rearrangement uses TRBV9 and TRBJ2-6, with D possibly called TRBD1 or TRBD2 (5 bases each). Trimming stripped 0 bases from V and 0 bases from J, with 10 bases between. The CDR3 has 17 amino acids. Germline V gives CDR1 SGDLS, CDR2 YYNGEE. CDR3 residues: CASSVAVGASGANVLTF. The CDR3 DNA follows: TGTGCCAGCAGCGTAGCTGTCGGGGCCTCTGGGGCCAACGTCCTGACTTTC.

The V gene is TRBV2, the J gene TRBJ2-2; no firm D call. Trimming stripped 8 bases from V and 4 bases from J, with 11 bases between. CDR3 length: 13 amino acids. Germline-derived CDR1 and CDR2 are SNHLY and FYNNEI. The CDR3 DNA sequence: TGTGCCAGCGGCCTCAAAGGCACCGGGGAGCTGTTTTTT. It encodes CASGLKGTGELFF. The full variable domain, rest sourced from reference TRBV2 and TRBJ2-2, is EPEVTQTPSHQVTQMGQEVILRCVPISNHLYFYWYRQILGQKVEFLVSFYNNEISEKSEIFDDQFSVERPDGSNFTLKIRSTKLEDSAMYFCASGLKGTGELFFGEGSRLTVL.

The chain recombines TRBV28 with TRBJ1-2, with 7 bases fitting TRBD1. The ends lost 5 bases at V and 8 bases at J; junction bases unmatched: 5. The CDR3 consists of 12 residues. Germline V gene data show CDR1 as MDHEN and CDR2 as SYDVKM. The chain's CDR3 is CASSLRRGGYTF. The CDR3, as DNA: TGTGCCAGCAGTCTTCGCAGGGGGGGCTACACCTTC.

The chain is built from TRBV28 and TRBJ1-3, with unresolved D. The CDR3 is 13 amino acids. V was clipped by 11 bases and J by 4 bases, with 15 bases between them. Per germline, CDR1 MDHEN and CDR2 SYDVKM. Here the CDR3 DNA reads TGTGCCTCAGGAAAAGGGATCGGAAACACCATATATTTT. Protein: CASGKGIGNTIYF.

The chain couples TRBV4-1 to TRBJ2-7, with D tentatively TRBD1 or TRBD2 (6 bases each). CDR1 and CDR2 (germline): MGHRA, YSYEKL. The V gene lost 4 bases and the J gene lost 6 bases, with 16 bases spanning the gap. The length of the CDR3 is 14 residues. The CDR3 here is CASSLSGEAAEQYF. The CDR3 DNA is TGCGCCAGCAGCCTATCAGGGGAGGCTGCCGAGCAGTACTTC.

The CDR3 loop reads CASSPIYSNQPQHF. In nucleotides, the CDR3 is TGTGCCAGCTCACCAATCTATAGCAATCAGCCCCAGCATTTT. The chain recombines TRBV18 with TRBJ1-5; D remains ambiguous. Germline CDR1 and CDR2: KGHSH and LQKENI. V was pared by 2 bases and J by 0 bases, with 5 bases between. The length of the CDR3 is 14 residues.

This clone was seen only once. The chain links TRBV4-1 to TRBJ2-3; a possible D gene is TRBD2 (6 bases). The CDR3 length is 15 residues. Germline-derived CDR1 and CDR2 are MGHRA and YSYEKL. Trimming removed 4 bases from V and 5 bases from J, with 16 bases in between. The CDR3 DNA reads TGCGCCAGCAGCCGCGGACCTGGGCGGGGAGATACGCAGTATTTT. Protein: CASSRGPGRGDTQYF.

The CDR3 DNA follows: TGTGCCTGGAGTGTGACCAACACAGATACGCAGTATTTT. Amino acid sequence: CAWSVTNTDTQYF. The V gene is TRBV30, the J gene TRBJ2-3; D is unclear. V was pared by 0 bases and J by 2 bases, with 6 bases between. The germline gives CDR1 GTSNPN, CDR2 SVGIG (reference sequence). The length of the CDR3 is 13 residues.

The chain employs TRBV24-1 and TRBJ1-4, with a tentative D call TRBD1 (5 bases). Trimming removed 3 bases at V and 8 bases at J, with 18 bases between. The CDR3 consists of 16 residues. Looked up from germline, CDR1 is KGHDR and CDR2 is SFDVKD. The CDR3 is CATSDGAAQGKEKLFF. The CDR3 coding sequence is TGTGCCACCAGTGATGGGGCAGCTCAGGGTAAGGAAAAACTGTTTTTT.

In DNA form, the CDR3 reads TGCGCCAGCAGCTTGACAGGGGATTCACCCCTCCACTTT. This codes for CASSLTGDSPLHF. V is TRBV5-1 and J is TRBJ1-6; TRBD1 agrees at 7 bases. Trimming at V came to 1 base and at J to 8 bases, leaving 0 bases not matched to a gene. The germline CDR1 and CDR2 sequences are SGHRS and YFSETQ. The CDR3 spans 13 residues.

The chain employs TRBV6-5 and TRBJ1-6; D gene uncertain. This CDR3 region has 12 residues. Germline V lookup: CDR1 MNHEY, CDR2 SVGAGI. Trimming cost V 6 bases and J 12 bases, with 12 bases left between them. The CDR3 spells CASSPGKGPLHF. The CDR3 region has the DNA TGTGCCAGCAGCCCCGGTAAGGGACCCCTCCACTTT.

The CDR3, as DNA: TGTGCCAGCAGCTTTGACCAGAACACTGAAGCTTTCTTT. Protein product: CASSFDQNTEAFF. The chain couples TRBV7-9 to TRBJ1-1; unclear D gene. Germline V gene data show CDR1 as SEHNR and CDR2 as FQNEAQ (reference sequence). CDR3 length: 13 residues. The V gene lost 3 bases and the J gene lost 1 base, with 6 bases spanning the gap.

The chain recombines TRBV27 with TRBJ2-2; tentative D call: TRBD2 (6 bases). Per the germline V gene, CDR1 is MNHEY and CDR2 is SMNVEV (reference sequence). CDR3 length: 18 residues. Trimming stripped 7 bases from V and 0 bases from J, with 21 bases between. DNA for the CDR3: TGTGCCAGCAACACTAGAGGGAGGACTATTACGAACACCGGGGAGCTGTTTTTT. Amino acid sequence: CASNTRGRTITNTGELFF.

V gene TRBV5-4 combines with J gene TRBJ2-5; D call uncertain. This CDR3 spans 13 amino acids. V lost 4 bases and J lost 3, with 10 bases in between. The V gene's germline CDR1 is SGHNT and CDR2 YYREEE (reference sequence). This CDR3 reads CASSRVREETQYF. The CDR3 coding sequence is TGTGCCAGCAGCCGGGTCCGGGAAGAGACCCAGTACTTC. The full variable domain, completed using reference TRBV5-4 and TRBJ2-5, is ETGVTQSPTHLIKTRGQQVTLRCSSQSGHNTVSWYQQALGQGPQFIFQYYREEENGRGNFPPRFSGLQFPNYSSELNVNALELDDSALYLCASSRVREETQYFGPGTRLLVL.

The sample holds a few counts of this clone. The CDR3 DNA reads TGTGCCAGCAGCCACCGGGACAGGAGCTACGAGCAGTACTTC. This translates into CASSHRDRSYEQYF. J is TRBJ2-7 and V is TRBV3-1 (or the pseudogene TRBV3-2); 8 bases match TRBD1. This CDR3 has 14 amino acids. Germline lookup yields CDR1 LGHDT and CDR2 YNNKEL (reference sequence). The V and J ends lost 3 bases and 3 bases, in that order; junction bases with no gene match: 4.

This chain connects TRBV19 to TRBJ2-7; 9 bases are a match to TRBD1. CDR3 length equals 13 residues. J was trimmed by 2 bases and V by 8 bases; bases with no gene match: 4. Per the germline V gene, CDR1 is LNHDA and CDR2 is SQIVND (reference sequence). The CDR3 loop reads CASGGTGPYEQYF. The CDR3 bases are TGTGCCAGTGGGGGGACAGGGCCCTACGAGCAGTACTTC.

This clone has only a few counts. This chain links TRBV5-1 with TRBJ2-7; 7 nucleotides agree with TRBD1. V shed 4 bases and J 3 bases; nucleotides not matched to a gene: 4. CDR3 length equals 13 residues. Per germline, CDR1 SGHRS and CDR2 YFSETQ. The CDR3 nucleotides are TGCGCCAGCAGCGTAACAGGGGACTACGAGCAGTACTTC. Amino acids: CASSVTGDYEQYF.

The chain links TRBV27 to TRBJ1-5, with D possibly TRBD1 on 5 matching bases. Germline V CDR1 and CDR2: MNHEY, SMNVEV (reference sequence). The CDR3 covers 15 residues. Trimming stripped 5 bases from V and 2 bases from J, with 13 bases between. The CDR3: CASSASGGRNQPQHF. CDR3 nucleotide sequence: TGTGCCAGCAGTGCCTCTGGGGGTCGCAATCAGCCCCAGCATTTT.

The rearrangement joins TRBV19 to TRBJ2-5, with TRBD1 matching 12 bases. The V gene's germline CDR1 is LNHDA and CDR2 SQIVND (reference sequence). The CDR3 has 15 residues. With 5 bases clipped from V and 5 bases from J, the junction kept 6 bases outside the gene matches. The CDR3: CASSPRDRGHETQYF. The CDR3, as DNA: TGTGCCAGTAGTCCGAGGGACAGGGGGCACGAGACCCAGTACTTC.

The chain combines TRBV5-4 with TRBJ1-6; D is possibly TRBD1 (5 bases). V was cut by 0 bases and J by 7 bases, with 11 bases left in between. The germline V gene encodes CDR1 SGHNT and CDR2 YYREEE (reference sequence). This CDR3 region has 15 residues. This CDR3 reads CASSLGSRVNSPLHF. In DNA, the CDR3 is TGTGCCAGCAGCTTGGGATCCAGGGTAAATTCACCCCTCCACTTT.

The chain joins TRBV2 to TRBJ2-3, with D perhaps assigned TRBD1 or TRBD2 (6 bases each). This CDR3 has 15 amino acids. The ends were cut back, 2 bases at V and 5 bases at J, with 14 bases in the middle. Germline-derived CDR1 and CDR2 are SNHLY and FYNNEI. CDR3 DNA sequence: TGTGCCAGCAGTGAATGGGGGCGGGGCCAAGATACGCAGTATTTT. Protein: CASSEWGRGQDTQYF.

V usage is TRBV7-2 and J usage is TRBJ1-1, with 7 bases matching TRBD1. Per the germline V gene, CDR1 is SGHTA and CDR2 is FQGNSA. With V trimmed by 6 bases and J by 2 bases, 6 bases remained unmatched. The CDR3 is 14 amino acids. This CDR3 reads CASSTRQGNTEAFF. In DNA form, the CDR3 reads TGTGCCAGCAGTACGAGACAGGGAAACACTGAAGCTTTCTTT.

With respect to this clone: Other nucleotide sequences in the sample specify the same CDR3. The chain joins TRBV9 to TRBJ1-5; TRBD1 agrees at 7 bases. The V gene's germline CDR1 is SGDLS and CDR2 YYNGEE. J gave up 2 bases and V 0 bases, and 2 bases lay outside the gene matches. The CDR3 has 15 amino acids. CDR3 loop: CASSVGGQGNQPQHF. CDR3 nucleotides: TGTGCCAGCAGCGTAGGAGGACAGGGCAATCAGCCCCAGCATTTT.

The rearrangement uses TRBV28 and TRBJ1-6; a weak D match, TRBD1 (6 bases). Deletions cut 4 bases from V and 7 bases from J, with 20 bases between. The CDR3 contains 17 residues. CDR1 and CDR2 from the germline V gene are MDHEN and SYDVKM. CDR3 nucleotides: TGTGCCAGCAGTTCCTTTCTTAAACAGGGTCGGAATTCACCCCTCCACTTT. This sequence encodes CASSSFLKQGRNSPLHF.

J is TRBJ1-2 and V is TRBV19; the D is unclear. V lost 2 bases and J lost 6, with 10 bases in between. The CDR3 consists of 13 residues. Looked up from germline, CDR1 is LNHDA and CDR2 is SQIVND (reference sequence). CDR3 in amino acids: CASSISRRDGYTF. CDR3 coding DNA: TGTGCCAGTAGTATATCCAGACGGGATGGCTACACCTTC.

V usage is TRBV7-3 and J usage is TRBJ2-3; 8 bases are a match to TRBD2. V trimming: 5 bases; J trimming: 4 bases; junction bases outside the gene matches: 8. Germline assignment: CDR1 SGHTA and CDR2 FQGTGA. The CDR3 sequence is 15 residues long. The CDR3: CASSPTGGRADTQYF. CDR3 sequence (DNA): TGTGCCAGCAGCCCGACGGGGGGGCGTGCAGATACGCAGTATTTT.

The rearrangement joins TRBV5-5 to TRBJ1-4; no firm D call. Per germline, CDR1 SGHKS and CDR2 YYEKEE (reference sequence). The CDR3 has 14 amino acids. Trimming left V 5 bases short and J 1 base short, with 9 bases between. The chain's CDR3 is CASSPRETNEKLFF. The CDR3 nucleotides are TGTGCCAGCAGTCCCCGGGAAACTAATGAAAAACTGTTTTTT.

This chain links TRBV13 with TRBJ1-4; D gene unclear. Germline lookup yields CDR1 PRHDT and CDR2 FYEKMQ (reference sequence). The length of the CDR3 is 13 residues. V lost 0 bases and J lost 8, with 7 bases in between. CDR3 in amino acids: CASSLGMPEKLFF. CDR3 bases: TGTGCCAGCAGCTTAGGGATGCCCGAAAAACTGTTTTTT.